A selection of T cell receptor beta chains follows, all from one sample in a study of CD8 T cells in ankylosing spondylitis. Each CDR3 protein gets one entry after TCRdb re-called the 5' RACE reads with MiXCR. Among approximately 300,000 distinct CDR3 sequences listed, more than 20% were seen once. Sequenced material: blood, either unsorted or a sorted T cell fraction (not recorded which). Receptors originate from a female donor with ankylosing spondylitis or in good health (not recorded which). CDR3s include the opening cysteine and the closing phenylalanine or tryptophan. A D gene is named only where the DNA matches it firmly. A row's size may be missing; if present it is once, few, many or a size class.

J: TRBJ2-5
size: NA
V: TRBV6-1
D: TRBD2
DNA: TGTGCCAGCAGACCGAGACTAGCTGGCGGAGAGACCCAGTACTTC
CDR3: CASRPRLAGGETQYF

J: TRBJ2-7
size: few
V: TRBV5-5
D: TRBD2
DNA: TGTGCCAGCAGCGGGACTAGCGGGACCTACGAGCAGTACTTC
CDR3: CASSGTSGTYEQYF

J: TRBJ2-5
size: few
V: TRBV5-6
D: NA
DNA: TGTGCCAGCAGCCTCCGGAACCCGAAAGGGAGCCAGTACTTC
CDR3: CASSLRNPKGSQYF

J: TRBJ1-1
size: few
V: TRBV15
D: NA
DNA: TGTGCCACCAGCAGGGACGGTCCTTCAATGGAAGCTTTCTTT
CDR3: CATSRDGPSMEAFF

J: TRBJ2-1
size: many
V: TRBV29-1
D: NA
DNA: TGCAGCGGCGGGACCTACAATGAGCAGTTCTTC
CDR3: CSGGTYNEQFF

J: TRBJ2-7
size: NA
V: TRBV11-2
D: NA
DNA: TGTGCCAGCAGCTTGGGACGGAGTAGCTCCTACGAGCAGTACTTC
CDR3: CASSLGRSSSYEQYF

J: TRBJ1-1
size: NA
V: TRBV10-3
D: NA
DNA: TGTGCCATCAGTGGTCAGGCGATGAACACTGAAGCTTTCTTT
CDR3: CAISGQAMNTEAFF

J: TRBJ2-7
size: NA
V: TRBV6-1
D: NA
DNA: TGTGCCAGCAGTTTACAGTTCTACGAGCAGTACTTC
CDR3: CASSLQFYEQYF

J: TRBJ2-2
size: NA
V: TRBV6-5
D: NA
DNA: TGTGCCAGCAGTAGGGGGTCCGGGGAGCTGTTTTTT
CDR3: CASSRGSGELFF

J: TRBJ2-7
size: NA
V: TRBV5-1
D: TRBD2
DNA: TGCGCCAGCAGCTTGGACGGCGGGGGGGTTGACGAGCAGTACTTC
CDR3: CASSLDGGGVDEQYF

J: TRBJ1-1
size: once
V: TRBV9
D: NA
DNA: TGTGCCAGCAGCGTAGCTGGGGACGCGAACACTGAAGCTTTCTTT
CDR3: CASSVAGDANTEAFF

J: TRBJ2-3
size: NA
V: TRBV5-1
D: TRBD2
DNA: TGCGCCAGCAGCTACGGGACTAGCGGGAGAACAGATACGCAGTATTTT
CDR3: CASSYGTSGRTDTQYF

J: TRBJ2-7
size: NA
V: TRBV27
D: NA
DNA: TGTGCCACCGCCGGGACTGCCGCCTACGAGCAGTACTTC
CDR3: CATAGTAAYEQYF

J: TRBJ2-3
size: NA
V: TRBV28
D: NA
DNA: TGTGCCAGCAGTCCCCCCCGGGGAACCACAGATACGCAGTATTTT
CDR3: CASSPPRGTTDTQYF

J: TRBJ2-7
size: few
V: TRBV2
D: NA
DNA: TGTGCCAGCAGGAGGACAGCGTCCTCCTACGAGCAGTACTTC
CDR3: CASRRTASSYEQYF

J: TRBJ2-3
size: NA
V: TRBV20-1
D: NA
DNA: TGCAGTGCTTCGTACTCAGATACGCAGTATTTT
CDR3: CSASYSDTQYF

J: TRBJ1-2
size: few
V: TRBV5-1
D: NA
DNA: TGCGCCAGCAGCACTGGAAGAGGCTACACCTTC
CDR3: CASSTGRGYTF

J: TRBJ1-1
size: few
V: TRBV29-1
D: NA
DNA: TGCAGCGGGTTGACAGGTCTTGACACTGAAGCTTTCTTT
CDR3: CSGLTGLDTEAFF

J: TRBJ2-1
size: NA
V: TRBV14
D: TRBD2
DNA: TGTGCCAGCAGCCAAGGGGTAGCGGGAGCTGAGCAGTTCTTC
CDR3: CASSQGVAGAEQFF

J: TRBJ2-6
size: few
V: TRBV5-6
D: NA
DNA: TGTGCCAGCAGCTTGGTAGGGCAGGGTTGGGACAACGTCCTGACTTTC
CDR3: CASSLVGQGWDNVLTF

J: TRBJ2-1
size: NA
V: TRBV7-2
D: NA
DNA: TGTGCCAGCAGCTTATATTCTCGGGGAGTGGAGTTCTTC
CDR3: CASSLYSRGVEFF

J: TRBJ2-7
size: NA
V: TRBV7-6
D: NA
DNA: TGTGCCAGCAGCCACAGAGTGGGAGAGCAGTACTTC
CDR3: CASSHRVGEQYF

J: TRBJ2-1
size: few
V: TRBV5-1
D: NA
DNA: TGCGCCAGCAGCCTGGTTTCGGGTCCTGGCCCCGATGAGCAGTTCTTC
CDR3: CASSLVSGPGPDEQFF

J: TRBJ2-7
size: few
V: TRBV6-2/TRBV6-3
D: TRBD1
DNA: TGTGCCAGCAGTAGGCGGGACAGGGGGGCCTACGAGCAGTACTTC
CDR3: CASSRRDRGAYEQYF

J: TRBJ2-5
size: many
V: TRBV29-1
D: NA
DNA: TGCAGCGCTCTGGGGTCTAGCGCGGGGGAGACCCAGTACTTC
CDR3: CSALGSSAGETQYF

J: TRBJ2-4
size: NA
V: TRBV6-2/TRBV6-3
D: NA
DNA: TGTGCCAGCAGTCAGGGTGCCAAAAACATTCAGTACTTC
CDR3: CASSQGAKNIQYF

J: TRBJ1-5
size: NA
V: TRBV19
D: NA
DNA: TGTGCCAGTAGTATCAGGGGTAGTCAGCCCCAGCATTTT
CDR3: CASSIRGSQPQHF

J: TRBJ2-1
size: few
V: TRBV28
D: TRBD2
DNA: TGTGCCAGCCAAACTAGCGGGATTAATGAGCAGTTCTTC
CDR3: CASQTSGINEQFF

J: TRBJ2-2
size: NA
V: TRBV3-1
D: NA
DNA: TGTGCCAGCAGCCAAGGGGGGCTCGGCACCGGGGAGCTGTTTTTT
CDR3: CASSQGGLGTGELFF

J: TRBJ1-4
size: NA
V: TRBV9
D: NA
DNA: TGTGCCAGCAGCCGGGGGGGTAGGCAGAATGATGAAAAACTGTTTTTT
CDR3: CASSRGGRQNDEKLFF

J: TRBJ2-5
size: few
V: TRBV24-1
D: TRBD1
DNA: TGTGCCACCAGTGAGGCCGGGACAGGGGGAGAGACCCAGTACTTC
CDR3: CATSEAGTGGETQYF

J: TRBJ2-7
size: many
V: TRBV28
D: NA
DNA: TGTGCCAGCGAGGACATGCGATCATCCTACGAGCAGTACTTC
CDR3: CASEDMRSSYEQYF

J: TRBJ2-7
size: NA
V: TRBV24-1
D: NA
DNA: TGTGCCACCAGTGATGAGGGGTATCCCTACGAGCAGTACTTC
CDR3: CATSDEGYPYEQYF

J: TRBJ1-1
size: NA
V: TRBV11-1
D: NA
DNA: TGTGCCAGCAGCTTATTCCCCCCCCAGGCCTTCATGAACACTGAAGCTTTCTTT
CDR3: CASSLFPPQAFMNTEAFF

J: TRBJ2-5
size: few
V: TRBV15
D: NA
DNA: TGTGCCACCAGCAGAGTTCGGCAGGGAGGGGGCAGGACCCAGTACTTC
CDR3: CATSRVRQGGGRTQYF

J: TRBJ2-1
size: NA
V: TRBV20-1
D: TRBD2
DNA: TGCAGTGCTAACGGAAGGACTAGCCGTCCTTGGGAGCAGTTCTTC
CDR3: CSANGRTSRPWEQFF

J: TRBJ2-6
size: NA
V: TRBV20-1
D: TRBD2
DNA: TGCAGTGCGGGACCGGGACTAGCGGGAGTAGTGGCCAACGTCCTGACTTTC
CDR3: CSAGPGLAGVVANVLTF

J: TRBJ2-1
size: few
V: TRBV7-9
D: TRBD1
DNA: TGTGCCAGCAGCTCGACAGGGGGTCAATCCTACAATGAGCAGTTCTTC
CDR3: CASSSTGGQSYNEQFF

J: TRBJ1-6
size: few
V: TRBV20-1
D: NA
DNA: TGCAGTGCTACGCCCTTCGACCCTTCAAATTCACCCCTCCACTTT
CDR3: CSATPFDPSNSPLHF

J: TRBJ1-4
size: NA
V: TRBV29-1
D: NA
DNA: TGCAGCGTTGAAGAAACCAGGTCTAATGAAAAACTGTTTTTT
CDR3: CSVEETRSNEKLFF

J: TRBJ2-1
size: NA
V: TRBV19
D: TRBD1
DNA: TGTGCCAGTAGTACCCTAGGGGGCAACAATGAGCAGTTCTTC
CDR3: CASSTLGGNNEQFF

J: TRBJ1-1
size: few
V: TRBV3-1
D: NA
DNA: TGTGCCAGCAGCCCGACGACAGGAATGAACACTGAAGCTTTCTTT
CDR3: CASSPTTGMNTEAFF

J: TRBJ2-3
size: few
V: TRBV9
D: NA
DNA: TGTGCCAGCAGCGCCCGTCGAACAGGTTGGGGGGCAGATACGCAGTATTTT
CDR3: CASSARRTGWGADTQYF

J: TRBJ2-6
size: NA
V: TRBV10-3
D: NA
DNA: TGTGCCATCAGTACAGGGATCTCTGGGGCCAACGTCCTGACTTTC
CDR3: CAISTGISGANVLTF

J: TRBJ2-7
size: NA
V: TRBV7-6
D: NA
DNA: TGTGCCAGCAGTATTAGAGGGGGCGAGCAGTACTTC
CDR3: CASSIRGGEQYF

J: TRBJ2-7
size: few
V: TRBV6-1
D: TRBD2
DNA: TGTGCCAGCAGCACCAGCGGGAGGCCACCGTACGAGCAGTACTTC
CDR3: CASSTSGRPPYEQYF